The 24 T cell receptor beta chains listed next were all sequenced from one sample in a study of breast tumors, draining lymph nodes, adjacent tissues. TCRdb called the multiplex PCR reads again in MiXCR, with one record for every CDR3 protein. The sample shows 100,000 or so distinct CDR3 sequences, 21% of them seen only once. Axillary draining lymph nodes of breast cancer patients supplied the node samples. The specimen was axillary lymph node tissue. The receptor set was obtained from a female donor with breast cancer. Some clones in this sample may be carry-over from other donors' samples.

With respect to this clonotype: The conserved final phenylalanine or tryptophan is absent from the CDR3, which likely points to a read error. This chain links TRBV27 with TRBJ2-3, with TRBD1 identical over 8 bases. The V gene's germline CDR1 is MNHEY and CDR2 SMNVEV (reference sequence). The CDR3 loop spans 16 amino acids. Germline trimming cut 5 bases from V and 4 bases from J; bases unmatched to any gene: 11. This CDR3 reads CASSHLGQGVSDTQYL. The CDR3 region has the DNA TGTGCCAGCAGTCATCTAGGACAGGGAGTGTCAGATACGCAGTATCTT.

This clonotype was observed many times. The chain is built from TRBV5-1 and TRBJ2-1; TRBD1 agrees at 12 bases. Germline trimming cut 4 bases from V and 7 bases from J; bases unmatched to any gene: 6. The germline CDR1 and CDR2 sequences are SGHRS and YFSETQ. The CDR3 spans 15 residues. The CDR3 region is CASSQGQGAHNEQFF. In nucleotides, the CDR3 is TGCGCCAGCAGCCAGGGACAGGGGGCGCATAATGAGCAGTTCTTC.

This chain joins TRBV6-6 and TRBJ2-7; weak D call: TRBD2 (6 bases). Germline V lookup: CDR1 MNHNY, CDR2 SVGAGI (reference sequence). Trimming stripped 5 bases from V and 0 bases from J, with 14 bases between. The CDR3 loop spans 15 amino acids. CDR3 region: CASSDRADYSYEQYF. The CDR3, as DNA: TGTGCCAGCAGTGACCGAGCGGACTACTCCTACGAGCAGTACTTC.

A word on this clonotype: This sequence may be a read error, since a much larger clone differs from it by one base. This is likely a read error, given that the CDR3 carries no conserved phenylalanine or tryptophan at its end. The chain employs TRBV6-5 and TRBJ2-1, with D unclear. Between the trimmed V and J ends, which lost 6 bases and 6 bases, there was a span of 15 bases. The CDR3 totals 14 residues. The V gene's germline CDR1 is MNHEY and CDR2 SVGAGI. CDR3 nucleotides: TGTGCCAGCAGCTCACCGAGATTTACCAATGAGCAGTTCGTC. Translation gives CASSSPRFTNEQFV.

This clonotype was detected ten times or more. The chain is built from TRBV5-8 and TRBJ2-7, with TRBD1 matching 8 bases. Per the germline V gene, CDR1 is SGHTS and CDR2 is YDEGEE. This CDR3 region has 13 residues. With 4 bases clipped from V and 3 bases from J, the junction kept 3 bases outside the gene matches. The CDR3 region is CASSVTGGYEQYF. CDR3 nucleotides: TGTGCCAGCAGCGTAACAGGGGGCTACGAGCAGTACTTC.

This clonotype was seen ten or more times. The chain carries TRBV5-1 and TRBJ2-7; 10 bases are a match to TRBD2. V shed 4 bases, J shed 1 base, and the junction held 5 bases outside the gene matches. This CDR3 region has 15 residues. In germline, CDR1 is SGHRS, CDR2 YFSETQ. The CDR3 spells CASSPGLAISYEQYF. The CDR3 region has the DNA TGCGCCAGCAGCCCGGGACTAGCGATTTCCTACGAGCAGTACTTC. Filled out from reference TRBV5-1 and TRBJ2-7, the complete variable domain reads KAGVTQTPRYLIKTRGQQVTLSCSPISGHRSVSWYQQTPGQGLQFLFEYFSETQRNKGNFPGRFSGRQFSNSRSEMNVSTLELGDSALYLCASSPGLAISYEQYFGPGTRLTVT.

This chain joins TRBV2 and TRBJ1-1; a weak D match, TRBD1 (6 bases). Germline V gene data show CDR1 as SNHLY and CDR2 as FYNNEI. The CDR3 runs 15 residues. V lost 2 bases, J lost 3 bases, and 13 bases lay in between. The CDR3 DNA sequence: TGTGCCAGCAGTGAATGGGGGGCCGGGGACACTGAAGCTTTCTTT. Residues: CASSEWGAGDTEAFF.

The chain couples TRBV13 to TRBJ2-7; maybe TRBD2 (5 bases). The V gene lost 3 bases and the J gene lost 4 bases, with 7 bases spanning the gap. CDR3 size: 12 residues. Germline-derived CDR1 and CDR2 are PRHDT and FYEKMQ (reference sequence). The DNA for the CDR3 is TGTGCCAGCAGCTTCACGGGATACGAGCAGTACTTC. Amino acid sequence: CASSFTGYEQYF.

This clonotype appeared many times. The chain joins TRBV9 to TRBJ2-7; D possibly corresponds to TRBD2 (6 bases). The CDR3 sequence is 14 residues long. Trimming took 0 bases from V and 0 from J, leaving 7 bases between them. Per the germline V gene, CDR1 is SGDLS and CDR2 is YYNGEE. DNA for the CDR3: TGTGCCAGCAGCGTAGGGGGGGTCTCCTACGAGCAGTACTTC. It is translated as CASSVGGVSYEQYF.

This clonotype was seen more than once but under ten times. This could be a read error, since a much larger clone is one nucleotide away. The chain joins TRBV15 to TRBJ2-5, with TRBD1 identical over 7 bases. Germline CDR1 and CDR2: LNHNV and YYDKDF (reference sequence). The CDR3 sequence is 12 residues long. The CDR3 here is CATGTAQEAQYF. The CDR3 region has the DNA TGTGCCACCGGGACAGCCCAAGAGGCCCAGTACTTC. The variable domain in full, with the rest retrieved from reference TRBV15 and TRBJ2-5, is DAMVIQNPRYQVTQFGKPVTLSCSQTLNHNVMYWYQQKSSQAPKLLFHYYDKDFNNEADTPDNFQSRRPNTSFCFLDIRSPGLGDTAMYLCATGTAQEAQYFGPGTRLLVL.

This clonotype was counted at least ten times. The chain links TRBV7-7 to TRBJ2-2; no clear D. Germline values: CDR1 SSHAT, CDR2 FNYEAQ (reference sequence). Trimming removed 1 base from V and 5 bases from J, with 8 bases in between. This CDR3 contains 14 residues. The CDR3 spells CASSLERLTGELFF. In nucleotides, the CDR3 is TGTGCCAGCAGCTTAGAAAGGTTGACCGGGGAGCTGTTTTTT.

To note about this clonotype: A much larger clone lies one base from this, so it may be a read error. This rearrangement joins TRBV5-1 to TRBJ2-5; the match to TRBD1 covers 7 bases. CDR1 is SGHRS, CDR2 YFSETQ, per germline. CDR3 size: 14 residues. CDR3 sequence: CTSSPSGGGETQYF. The CDR3, as DNA: TGCACCAGCAGCCCTTCAGGGGGTGGAGAGACCCAGTACTTC.

This clonotype was picked up many times. The V and J genes are TRBV10-2 and TRBJ2-3; the D is unclear. The CDR3 sequence is 11 residues long. Trimming pared 3 bases from V and 8 bases from J, leaving 6 bases between. Germline lookup yields CDR1 WSHSY and CDR2 SAAADI. The CDR3 loop reads CASSEGFTQYF. CDR3 bases: TGCGCCAGCAGTGAAGGGTTTACGCAGTATTTT.

In its sample, this clonotype was seen many times. V gene TRBV5-1 combines with J gene TRBJ2-4; 12 bases map to TRBD1. Germline CDR1 and CDR2: SGHRS and YFSETQ. The CDR3 is made up of 15 amino acids. The junction had 6 bases not matched to a gene; V was cut back by 4 bases and J by 7 bases. Here the CDR3 DNA reads TGCGCCAGCAGCCCCGGGACAGGGGGCTATAACATTCAGTACTTC. Encoded protein: CASSPGTGGYNIQYF.

This clonotype has at least ten counts. The chain recombines TRBV30 with TRBJ1-6, with 7 bases aligning to TRBD1. This CDR3 contains 14 residues. The V and J ends lost 4 bases and 7 bases, in that order; junction bases with no gene match: 7. Germline assignment: CDR1 GTSNPN and CDR2 SVGIG (reference sequence). The chain's CDR3 is CAWKGQPPNSPLHF. DNA for the CDR3: TGTGCCTGGAAGGGACAGCCACCAAATTCACCCCTCCACTTT.

Worth noting for this clonotype: Being one base from a much bigger clone, this may be a read error. Lacking the conserved final phenylalanine or tryptophan, this CDR3 likely reflects a read error. This chain connects TRBV6-1 to TRBJ2-5; the match to TRBD2 covers 9 bases. The J segment lost 4 bases and the V segment lost 10 bases, leaving 10 bases of the junction unmatched. Germline-derived CDR1 and CDR2 are MNHNS and SASEGT. This CDR3 region has 14 residues. The CDR3 DNA reads TGTGCCACTATCCCCTTGCGGGGGGGAGAGACCCAGTACCTC. Its translation: CATIPLRGGETQYL.

This clonotype occurred once. The chain couples TRBV7-6 to TRBJ2-7, with D possibly matching TRBD2 (5 bases). This CDR3 region has 13 residues. The ends were cut back, 7 bases at V and 3 bases at J, with 13 bases in the middle. Germline V gene data show CDR1 as SGHVS and CDR2 as FNYEAQ. The CDR3 loop is CASTPLRGYEQYF. The DNA of the CDR3 is TGTGCCAGCACCCCCCTACGGGGCTACGAGCAGTACTTC.

This clonotype was detected ten times or more. This chain uses TRBV7-9 with TRBJ2-1; D call uncertain. CDR3 length: 15 residues. With 4 bases removed from V and 0 bases from J, the gap between germline ends came to 10 bases. The germline CDR1 and CDR2 sequences are SEHNR and FQNEAQ (reference sequence). The CDR3 sequence is CASSSDGSSYNEQFF. CDR3 nucleotide sequence: TGTGCCAGCAGCTCGGACGGTAGCTCCTACAATGAGCAGTTCTTC. The full variable domain, in which reference TRBV7-9 and TRBJ2-1 provide the parts outside the CDR3, is DTGVSQNPRHKITKRGQNVTFRCDPISEHNRLYWYRQTLGQGPEFLTYFQNEAQLEKSRLLSDRFSAERPKGSFSTLEIQRTEQGDSAMYLCASSSDGSSYNEQFFGPGTRLTVL.

This clonotype was recorded at least ten times. CDR3 protein: CASGSGTGQGETQYF. Here the CDR3 DNA reads TGTGCCAGCGGATCGGGAACGGGACAGGGAGAGACCCAGTACTTC. The chain uses TRBV6-5 and TRBJ2-5; 9 bases are shared with TRBD1. From germline, CDR1 is MNHEY and CDR2 SVGAGI. The CDR3 consists of 15 residues. With V trimmed by 8 bases and J by 4 bases, 11 bases remained unmatched.

This clonotype was counted at least ten times. This chain links TRBV5-4 with TRBJ1-6; no clear D gene. Between the trimmed V and J ends, which lost 4 bases and 8 bases, there was a span of 10 bases. Germline V lookup: CDR1 SGHNT, CDR2 YYREEE (reference sequence). The CDR3 has 13 residues. As DNA, the CDR3 is TGTGCCAGCAGCCCGATGACCCATTCACCCCTCCACTTT. Amino acid sequence: CASSPMTHSPLHF.

This clonotype was detected ten times or more. This rearrangement joins TRBV29-1 to TRBJ2-2, with 12 bases that match TRBD2. The CDR3 sequence is 14 residues long. Germline V gives CDR1 SQVTM, CDR2 ANQGSEA. The junction had 7 bases not matched to a gene; V was cut back by 7 bases and J by 7 bases. CDR3 sequence: CSARLAGDIGELFF. Written as DNA, the CDR3 is TGCAGCGCCAGACTAGCGGGAGACATCGGGGAGCTGTTTTTT.

The sample holds many counts of this clonotype. The V call is TRBV20-1, the J call TRBJ2-1; possibly TRBD1 or TRBD2 for D (5 bases each). The length of the CDR3 is 12 residues. Germline V gives CDR1 DFQATT, CDR2 SNEGSKA (reference sequence). Trimming removed 1 base at V and 10 bases at J, with 11 bases between. In DNA form, the CDR3 reads TGCAGTGCTAGAGGGGACCTCACAGAGCAGTTCTTC. Translating gives CSARGDLTEQFF.

This clonotype occurred many times. The J gene is TRBJ2-1, the V gene TRBV7-9; D gene uncertain. CDR1 is SEHNR and CDR2 is FQNEAQ in the germline V gene (reference sequence). The CDR3 covers 15 residues. V lost 3 bases and J 10 bases, leaving 19 bases between the germline ends. The CDR3 region has the DNA TGTGCCAGCAGCTTGGACCTCCGGATTATGGAGGAGCAGTTCTTC. This encodes CASSLDLRIMEEQFF.

This clonotype was counted once. This may be a read error: a much more frequent sequence differs by one nucleotide. The chain joins TRBV3-1 to TRBJ2-5; D may be TRBD2 (5 bases). The CDR3 is made up of 15 amino acids. Trimming pared 5 bases from V and 4 bases from J, leaving 17 bases between. Germline V lookup: CDR1 LGHDT, CDR2 YNNKEL (reference sequence). CDR3 DNA: TGTGCCAGCAGCGCGCCTCCGGGGAGTGGAGAGACCCAGTACTTC. Its translation is CASSAPPGSGETQYF.